Here is one T cell receptor beta chain with its context. Its antigen is as yet unknown. Sequencing used immunoSEQ multiplex PCR; TCRdb keeps in-frame clones, though not all of them. The table has around 2,100,000 clones, about 95% seen once. The data belong to a study of shared clonotypes between healthy human individuals. Background on the study: CD8 memory received one plate per donor, CD8 naive two, CD4 memory three and CD4 naive three.

Naive CD8 populations comprised CD45RO-negative cells positively selected for CCR7, excluding terminally differentiated effector memory CD45RA+ cells. This CDR3 region has 18 residues. Trimming cost V 1 base and J 4 bases; bases outside gene matches: 12. From germline, CDR1 is SGHDN and CDR2 FVKESK. Study-wide results and limits: Generally, estimated richness proved larger in naive subsets than it did in memory subsets.

V usage is TRBV14 and J usage is TRBJ2-7; 11 nucleotides line up with TRBD2. The material sequenced was naive CD8+ T cells sorted from blood. The source of this sequence is a man aged 18 to 35 in good health. The CDR3 region is CASSQGAGLAGGTYEQYF. CDR3 nucleotide sequence: TGTGCCAGCAGCCAAGGGGCCGGCCTAGCGGGAGGTACATACGAGCAGTACTTC.